This TCR beta chain was obtained from a study of blood T cell repertoires in COVID-19. The length of the CDR3 is 18 residues. Germline assignment: CDR1 SGHTA and CDR2 FQGNSA. The V and J ends lost 1 base and 3 bases, in that order; junction bases with no gene match: 8. Here immunoSEQ multiplex PCR was the method, and the copy in TCRdb shows in-frame clones only, minus some. This table has some 300,000 clones, approximately 90% appearing once. V and J are TRBV7-2 and TRBJ2-3, with 12 bases lining up with TRBD2. The clonotype originates from a woman aged 30 to 39 who had recovered from COVID-19. Specimen: peripheral blood. The CDR3 loop reads CASSLVPTSGGSTDTQYF. In DNA, the CDR3 is TGTGCCAGCAGCTTAGTCCCGACTAGCGGGGGATCTACAGATACGCAGTATTTT.